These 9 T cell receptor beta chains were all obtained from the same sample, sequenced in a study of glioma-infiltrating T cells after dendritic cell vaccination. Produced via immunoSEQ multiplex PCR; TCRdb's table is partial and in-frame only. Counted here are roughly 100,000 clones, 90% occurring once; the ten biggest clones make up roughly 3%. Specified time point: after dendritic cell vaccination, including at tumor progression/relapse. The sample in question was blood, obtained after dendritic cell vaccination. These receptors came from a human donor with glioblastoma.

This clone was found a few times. The CDR3 spells CASSARASVPDTQYF. The CDR3 region has the DNA TGTGCCAGCAGCGCCCGAGCATCGGTCCCAGATACGCAGTATTTT. The chain links TRBV9 to TRBJ2-3; D gene uncertain. V was cut by 3 bases and J by 4 bases, with 15 bases left in between. Germline CDR1 and CDR2: SGDLS and YYNGEE. The CDR3 has 15 residues.

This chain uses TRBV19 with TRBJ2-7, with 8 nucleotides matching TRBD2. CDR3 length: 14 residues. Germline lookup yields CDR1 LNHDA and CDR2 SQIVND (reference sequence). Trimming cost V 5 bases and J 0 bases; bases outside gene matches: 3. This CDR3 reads CASSLGGDSYEQYF. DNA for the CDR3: TGTGCCAGTAGTCTCGGGGGGGACTCCTACGAGCAGTACTTC.

CDR3 region: CAITGNGNEQFF. CDR3 nucleotide sequence: TGTGCCATCACGGGGAACGGGAATGAGCAGTTCTTC. The chain combines TRBV10-3 with TRBJ2-1; D is perhaps TRBD2 (5 bases). Germline V gives CDR1 ENHRY, CDR2 SYGVKD. This CDR3 spans 12 amino acids. Trimming removed 7 bases at V and 7 bases at J, with 11 bases between.

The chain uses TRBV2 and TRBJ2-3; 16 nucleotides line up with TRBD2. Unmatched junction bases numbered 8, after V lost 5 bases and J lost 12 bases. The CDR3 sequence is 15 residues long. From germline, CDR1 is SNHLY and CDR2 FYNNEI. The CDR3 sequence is CASSPGLAGGQAQYF. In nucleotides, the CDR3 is TGTGCCAGCAGTCCGGGACTAGCGGGGGGGCAGGCACAGTATTTT.

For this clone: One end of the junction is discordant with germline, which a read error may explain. CDR3 in DNA: TGTGCCACCAGTGCGGGAGGCCCCCGGGGCGGGGAGCTGTTTTTT. The encoded protein is CATSAGGPRGGELFF. This chain connects TRBV2 to TRBJ2-2; 8 bases line up with TRBD2. Germline V gives CDR1 SNHLY, CDR2 FYNNEI. The CDR3 consists of 15 residues. Together with reference TRBV2 and TRBJ2-2, the CDR3 gives the full variable domain: EPEVTQTPSHQVTQMGQEVILRCVPISNHLYFYWYRQILGQKVEFLVSFYNNEISEKSEIFDDQFSVERPDGSNFTLKIRSTKLEDSAMYFCATSAGGPRGGELFFGEGSRLTVL.

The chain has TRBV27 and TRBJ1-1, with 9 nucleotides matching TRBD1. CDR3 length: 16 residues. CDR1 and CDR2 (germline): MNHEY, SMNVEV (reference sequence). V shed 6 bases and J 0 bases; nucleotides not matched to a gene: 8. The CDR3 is CASSKGQGPMNTEAFF. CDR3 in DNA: TGTGCCAGCAGCAAAGGACAGGGGCCCATGAACACTGAAGCTTTCTTT.

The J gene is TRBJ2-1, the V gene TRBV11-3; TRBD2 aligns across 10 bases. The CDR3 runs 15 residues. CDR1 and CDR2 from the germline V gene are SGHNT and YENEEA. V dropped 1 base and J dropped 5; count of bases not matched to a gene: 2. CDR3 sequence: CASSLGLAGHNEQFF. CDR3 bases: TGTGCCAGCAGCTTAGGACTAGCGGGCCACAATGAGCAGTTCTTC.

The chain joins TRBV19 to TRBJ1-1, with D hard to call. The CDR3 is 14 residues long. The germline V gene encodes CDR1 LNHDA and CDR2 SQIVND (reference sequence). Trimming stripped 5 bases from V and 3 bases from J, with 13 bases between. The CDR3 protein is CASSSPGRYTEAFF. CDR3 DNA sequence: TGTGCCAGTAGTTCACCTGGGCGTTACACTGAAGCTTTCTTT.

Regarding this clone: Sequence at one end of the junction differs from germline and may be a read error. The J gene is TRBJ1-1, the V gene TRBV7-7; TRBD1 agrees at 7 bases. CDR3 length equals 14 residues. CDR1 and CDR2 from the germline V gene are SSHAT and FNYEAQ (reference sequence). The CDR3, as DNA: TGTGCTAGCAATCCTTTCACAGGGGACACTGAAGCTTTCTTT. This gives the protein CASNPFTGDTEAFF.